These 14 T cell receptor beta chains came from one sample sequenced in a study of cytomegalovirus exposure and HLA in healthy donors. The study ran its PCR with 60 Vbeta and 13 Jbeta primers. Method: immunoSEQ multiplex PCR; TCRdb's copy keeps in-frame clones and lacks some. The table shows about 96,000 clones, with about three quarters occurring only once. The sequenced sample was PBMCs. The receptors stem from a man between 50 and 59 years old in good health and CMV-seropositive.

The gene calls are TRBV27 and TRBJ2-3; TRBD1 matches at 7 bases. The V and J ends lost 4 bases and 4 bases, in that order; junction bases with no gene match: 8. Per the germline V gene, CDR1 is MNHEY and CDR2 is SMNVEV (reference sequence). The CDR3 totals 15 residues. The CDR3 here is CASSSSGTVADTQYF. CDR3 coding DNA: TGTGCCAGCAGTTCCTCCGGGACAGTAGCAGATACGCAGTATTTT.

The sample holds a few counts of this clone. This chain connects TRBV27 to TRBJ2-6; D unclear. V was cut by 3 bases and J by 3 bases, with 6 bases left in between. The CDR3 consists of 14 residues. The germline V gene encodes CDR1 MNHEY and CDR2 SMNVEV (reference sequence). CDR3 in amino acids: CASSFSLGANVLTF. In DNA, the CDR3 is TGTGCCAGCAGTTTTAGTCTTGGGGCCAACGTCCTGACTTTC.

The sample holds one count of this clone. This rearrangement joins TRBV12-5 to TRBJ1-1, with no clear D. With 0 bases removed from V and 3 bases from J, the gap between germline ends came to 20 bases. The CDR3 length is 18 residues. The germline V gene encodes CDR1 LGHNT and CDR2 FRNRAP. This CDR3 reads CASGLVRSTSVADTEAFF. The CDR3 DNA is TGTGCTAGTGGTTTGGTACGGTCAACATCGGTTGCGGACACTGAAGCTTTCTTT.

The chain uses TRBV19 and TRBJ2-2, with 7 bases aligning to TRBD1. With 5 bases clipped from V and 7 bases from J, the junction kept 22 bases outside the gene matches. CDR1 is LNHDA, CDR2 SQIVND, per germline (reference sequence). The CDR3 runs to 19 residues. CDR3 DNA: TGTGCCAGTAGTCCTCGATCGGGGACAGAGCCACCCGGAGGCGGGGAGCTGTTTTTT. Translating gives CASSPRSGTEPPGGGELFF.

The CDR3 region has the DNA TGTGCCAGCAGTTACCTGGGACAGTCTAACTATGGCTACACCTTC. This gives the protein CASSYLGQSNYGYTF. J is TRBJ1-2 and V is TRBV6-5; TRBD1 agrees at 7 bases. The V gene end was trimmed by 2 bases and the J gene end by 0 bases; junction bases not matched to a gene: 3. CDR3 length: 15 residues. Germline assignment: CDR1 MNHEY and CDR2 SVGAGI.

In its sample, this clone was seen once. J is TRBJ2-7 and V is TRBV7-9; the match to TRBD1 covers 7 bases. Germline V CDR1 and CDR2: SEHNR, FQNEAQ (reference sequence). CDR3 length: 14 residues. The V gene end was trimmed by 7 bases and the J gene end by 4 bases; junction bases not matched to a gene: 10. The CDR3 spells CASKLTGQTYEQYF. CDR3 DNA sequence: TGTGCCAGCAAACTAACGGGACAGACTTACGAGCAGTACTTC.

The V and J genes are TRBV5-6 and TRBJ2-2; D is perhaps TRBD2 (5 bases). This CDR3 has 14 residues. Germline assignment: CDR1 SGHDT and CDR2 YYEEEE. The germline V and J ends were trimmed by 0 bases and 6 bases, with 9 bases remaining between them. CDR3 loop: CASSLGGLAGELFF. CDR3 bases: TGTGCCAGCAGCTTGGGAGGGTTGGCCGGGGAGCTGTTTTTT.

CDR3 DNA sequence: TGTGCCAGCAGCACGACTAGCGGGGGGCCGGACGGGGCCCAGTACTTC. The encoded protein is CASSTTSGGPDGAQYF. The rearrangement joins TRBV7-6 to TRBJ2-5; 13 bases are a match to TRBD2. Germline CDR1 reads SGHVS; CDR2 reads FNYEAQ. V was clipped by 5 bases and J by 9 bases; unmatched bases: 12. CDR3 length equals 16 residues.

This clone was detected a few times. The chain is built from TRBV7-2 and TRBJ2-3; TRBD2 matches at 14 bases. The CDR3 sequence is 18 residues long. V shed 1 base, J shed 2 bases, and the junction held 5 bases outside the gene matches. Germline values: CDR1 SGHTA, CDR2 FQGNSA. The CDR3, as DNA: TGTGCCAGCAGCTTAGGGGGGACTAGCGGGGGTACCACAGATACGCAGTATTTT. This sequence encodes CASSLGGTSGGTTDTQYF. Supplemented by reference TRBV7-2 and TRBJ2-3, the full variable domain reads GAGVSQSPSNKVTEKGKDVELRCDPISGHTALYWYRQSLGQGLEFLIYFQGNSAPDKSGLPSDRFSAERTGGSVSTLTIQRTQQEDSAVYLCASSLGGTSGGTTDTQYFGPGTRLTVL.

This chain joins TRBV18 and TRBJ2-3; 7 bases match TRBD1. With V trimmed by 9 bases and J by 5 bases, 11 bases remained unmatched. The germline CDR1 and CDR2 sequences are KGHSH and LQKENI. The CDR3 extends over 14 amino acids. For the CDR3, the DNA is TGTGCCAGTCGCCGGACAGGTCCGGGAGATACGCAGTATTTT. This encodes CASRRTGPGDTQYF.

J is TRBJ1-1 and V is TRBV18, with D possibly matching TRBD1 (5 bases). Trimming shortened V by 5 bases and J by 0 bases, and 7 bases separated the two germline ends. The CDR3 totals 13 residues. CDR1 and CDR2 (germline): KGHSH, LQKENI. The DNA for the CDR3 is TGTGCCAGCTCAGGGGGGGTGAACACTGAAGCTTTCTTT. Protein sequence: CASSGGVNTEAFF.

The rearrangement links TRBV9 to TRBJ2-3; 14 positions agree with TRBD2. This CDR3 region has 18 residues. The V gene end was trimmed by 4 bases and the J gene end by 0 bases; junction bases not matched to a gene: 7. Germline-derived CDR1 and CDR2 are SGDLS and YYNGEE. The CDR3 DNA is TGTGCCAGCAGCCTGGGGACTAGCGGGGGCCATAGCACAGATACGCAGTATTTT. Translated: CASSLGTSGGHSTDTQYF.

The V and J genes are TRBV28 and TRBJ2-7, with D maybe TRBD1 (5 bases). The CDR3 consists of 17 residues. The V end lost 6 bases, the J end lost 1 base, and 22 bases lay between the germline ends. Germline V gives CDR1 MDHEN, CDR2 SYDVKM. CDR3 region: CASRNPIQGPGSYEQYF. In nucleotides, the CDR3 is TGTGCCAGCAGGAACCCAATCCAGGGCCCAGGGTCCTACGAGCAGTACTTC.

J is TRBJ1-5 and V is TRBV5-1; perhaps TRBD1 as D (6 bases). CDR3 length equals 14 residues. Per germline, CDR1 SGHRS and CDR2 YFSETQ. V was clipped by 4 bases and J by 6 bases, with 14 bases between them. CDR3 loop: CASSRGGQGQPQHF. In DNA, the CDR3 is TGCGCCAGCAGCCGGGGGGGGCAGGGTCAGCCCCAGCATTTT.